This is a list of T cell receptor beta chains from one sample in a study of T cell responses to AZD1222 COVID-19 vaccine. Produced via immunoSEQ multiplex PCR; TCRdb's table is partial and in-frame only. The sample has around 120,000 clones, about 85% seen once. Specimen: peripheral blood, collected on day 0 of AZD1222 vaccination. Receptors were obtained from an adult in good health. The CDR3 runs from the conserved cysteine through the conserved F or W. D genes are given only for firm matches. Where a row states a size, it is once, few, many or the class of an expanded clone; other rows omit it.

d_gene: TRBD1; j_gene: TRBJ1-2; v_gene: TRBV7-6; abundance: many; CDR3aa: CASSLTPLQGAESYGYTF; CDR3nt: TGTGCCAGCAGCTTAACCCCTCTACAGGGGGCTGAGAGCTATGGCTACACCTTC
d_gene: .; j_gene: TRBJ1-1; v_gene: TRBV28; abundance: .; CDR3aa: CASSSQVEAFF; CDR3nt: TGTGCCAGCAGTTCCCAGGTTGAAGCTTTCTTT
d_gene: .; j_gene: TRBJ1-1; v_gene: TRBV5-6; abundance: .; CDR3aa: CASSRPGNTEAFF; CDR3nt: TGTGCCAGCAGCCGGCCCGGGAACACTGAAGCTTTCTTT
d_gene: .; j_gene: TRBJ2-7; v_gene: TRBV2; abundance: few; CDR3aa: CASKGRLNYEQYF; CDR3nt: TGTGCCAGCAAGGGTCGTTTAAACTACGAGCAGTACTTC
d_gene: .; j_gene: TRBJ2-5; v_gene: TRBV11-2; abundance: .; CDR3aa: CASSFRVGETQYF; CDR3nt: TGTGCCAGCAGCTTCAGGGTAGGAGAGACCCAGTACTTC
d_gene: .; j_gene: TRBJ2-2; v_gene: TRBV4-1; abundance: .; CDR3aa: CASSQEPGANTGELFF; CDR3nt: TGCGCCAGCAGCCAAGAACCGGGCGCCAACACCGGGGAGCTGTTTTTT
d_gene: .; j_gene: TRBJ1-3; v_gene: TRBV7-8; abundance: .; CDR3aa: CASSPRGGWENTIYF; CDR3nt: TGTGCCAGCAGCCCCCGGGGGGGGTGGGAAAACACCATATATTTT
d_gene: TRBD1; j_gene: TRBJ1-4; v_gene: TRBV4-3; abundance: .; CDR3aa: CASSQNRGTKEKLFF; CDR3nt: TGCGCCAGCAGCCAAAACAGGGGAACAAAGGAAAAACTGTTTTTT
d_gene: TRBD1; j_gene: TRBJ1-5; v_gene: TRBV28; abundance: .; CDR3aa: CASSVETGFGNQPQHF; CDR3nt: TGTGCCAGCAGTGTCGAGACAGGGTTCGGCAATCAGCCCCAGCATTTT
d_gene: .; j_gene: TRBJ2-7; v_gene: TRBV5-1; abundance: .; CDR3aa: CASSFSYEQYF; CDR3nt: TGCGCCAGCAGCTTCTCCTACGAGCAGTACTTC
d_gene: .; j_gene: TRBJ1-4; v_gene: TRBV10-3; abundance: .; CDR3aa: CAISELPSGPPTNEKLFF; CDR3nt: TGTGCCATCAGTGAGTTACCCTCCGGGCCTCCAACTAATGAAAAACTGTTTTTT
d_gene: .; j_gene: TRBJ2-2; v_gene: TRBV28; abundance: .; CDR3aa: CASRPSGREDTGELFF; CDR3nt: TGTGCCAGCAGGCCCTCGGGCAGGGAGGACACCGGGGAGCTGTTTTTT
d_gene: .; j_gene: TRBJ2-1; v_gene: TRBV24-1; abundance: .; CDR3aa: CATSDSSWKEYNEQFF; CDR3nt: TGTGCCACCAGTGATTCCTCGTGGAAAGAGTACAATGAGCAGTTCTTC
d_gene: .; j_gene: TRBJ1-3; v_gene: TRBV9; abundance: .; CDR3aa: CASSVVDRPGAGNTIYF; CDR3nt: TGTGCCAGCAGCGTAGTCGACCGCCCAGGGGCAGGAAACACCATATATTTT
d_gene: .; j_gene: TRBJ2-7; v_gene: TRBV5-1; abundance: .; CDR3aa: CASGEGSSYEQYF; CDR3nt: TGCGCCTCCGGCGAGGGGAGCTCCTACGAGCAGTACTTC